A single sample is the source of the 4 T cell receptor beta chains below, sequenced in a study of control samples from healthy donors and cancer patients (TCRdb year 2020). Library preparation used the immunoSEQ multiplex PCR assay. The source is immuneACCESS, and TCRdb retained only in-frame sequences with V and J called. Part of the clones is not carried over; for the studies checked, unresolved V genes explain less than half of this, and the remainder is unexplained. This sample has just over 150,000 clones in its table, and around 95% of those were observed once. The ten biggest clones cover around 8% of the sample. Input material: blood. Receptors originate from a woman between 40 and 50 years old in good health.

The chain recombines TRBV7-2 with TRBJ1-6, with D hard to call. The V end was cut by 8 bases, the J end by 4 bases, with 15 bases between. Germline loops: CDR1 SGHTA, CDR2 FQGNSA. The CDR3 is 15 residues long. CDR3 coding DNA: TGTGCCAGCGGACCCGGACGACTTTATAATTCACCCCTCCACTTT. Protein product: CASGPGRLYNSPLHF.

The chain combines TRBV7-2 with TRBJ1-1; 7 nucleotides match TRBD1. Trimming at V came to 5 bases and at J to 3 bases, leaving 9 bases not matched to a gene. CDR3 size: 15 residues. Germline CDR1 SGHTA, CDR2 FQGNSA. The CDR3 DNA sequence: TGTGCCAGCAGCCCCCCGACAGGGTTTGACACTGAAGCTTTCTTT. Amino acid sequence: CASSPPTGFDTEAFF.

V is TRBV7-9 and J is TRBJ1-5; 9 positions match TRBD1. Germline CDR1 and CDR2: SEHNR and FQNEAQ (reference sequence). V shed 4 bases, J shed 1 base, and the junction held 14 bases outside the gene matches. The CDR3 sequence is 19 residues long. The CDR3 loop reads CASSSHPGQGFRSNQPQHF. DNA of the CDR3: TGTGCCAGCAGCTCCCATCCGGGACAGGGATTTCGGAGCAATCAGCCCCAGCATTTT.

The chain combines TRBV5-6 with TRBJ2-7; 8 positions match TRBD1. Trimming cost V 4 bases and J 8 bases; bases outside gene matches: 11. This CDR3 has 14 amino acids. Germline CDR1 and CDR2: SGHDT and YYEEEE. The CDR3, as DNA: TGTGCCAGCAGCACGACAGGGGTTCACGGCAAGCAGTACTTC. Amino acids: CASSTTGVHGKQYF.